This TCR beta chain was recovered during a study of blood T cell repertoires in COVID-19. V was cut by 0 bases and J by 1 base, with 8 bases left in between. The CDR3 consists of 15 residues. Germline V lookup: CDR1 SGHRS, CDR2 YFSETQ. Data came from immunoSEQ multiplex PCR; TCRdb stores just in-frame clones and leaves some out. The repertoire holds roughly 300,000 clones, about 85% seen once, with about 2.3% in the top ten. Grouping used clinical history reported by participants in a survey and questionnaire. Two negative PCRs, clearance, or symptom resolution were required of recovered Cohort 3 donors.

The receptor was derived from a woman in her fifties or sixties who had recovered from COVID-19. The sequenced sample consisted of PBMCs or T cells enriched from blood (not recorded which). The V and J genes are TRBV5-1 and TRBJ2-1; TRBD1 might be the D (6 bases). The CDR3: CASSLGQESYNEQFF. CDR3 nucleotides: TGCGCCAGCAGCTTGGGACAGGAATCCTACAATGAGCAGTTCTTC.